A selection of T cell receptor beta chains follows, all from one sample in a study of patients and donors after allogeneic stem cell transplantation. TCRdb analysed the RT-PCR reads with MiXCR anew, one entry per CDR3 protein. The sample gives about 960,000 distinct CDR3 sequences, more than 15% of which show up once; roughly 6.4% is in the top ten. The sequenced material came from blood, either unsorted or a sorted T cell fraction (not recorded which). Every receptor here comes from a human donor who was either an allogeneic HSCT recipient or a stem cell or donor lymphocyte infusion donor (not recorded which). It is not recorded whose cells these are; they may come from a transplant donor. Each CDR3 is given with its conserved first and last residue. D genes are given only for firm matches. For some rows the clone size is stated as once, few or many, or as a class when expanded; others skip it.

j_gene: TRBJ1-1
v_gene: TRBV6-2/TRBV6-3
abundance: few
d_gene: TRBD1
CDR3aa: CASSETGQGATEAFF
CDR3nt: TGTGCCAGCAGTGAAACGGGGCAGGGGGCCACTGAAGCTTTCTTT

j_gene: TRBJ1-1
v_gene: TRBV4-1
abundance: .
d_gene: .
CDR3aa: CASSHRDGYEAFF
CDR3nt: TGCGCCAGCAGCCACCGGGACGGATATGAAGCTTTCTTT

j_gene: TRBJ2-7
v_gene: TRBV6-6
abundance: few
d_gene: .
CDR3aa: CASSYEYEQYF
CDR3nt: TGTGCCAGCAGTTATGAGTACGAGCAGTACTTC

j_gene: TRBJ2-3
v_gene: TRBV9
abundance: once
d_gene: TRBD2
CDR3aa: CASSLRTSGGDTQYF
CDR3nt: TGTGCCAGCAGCCTCAGGACTAGCGGGGGAGATACGCAGTATTTT

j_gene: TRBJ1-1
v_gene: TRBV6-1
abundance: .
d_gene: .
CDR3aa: CASSDQSPRYTEAFF
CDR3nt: TGTGCCAGCAGTGACCAATCCCCTAGGTACACTGAAGCTTTCTTT

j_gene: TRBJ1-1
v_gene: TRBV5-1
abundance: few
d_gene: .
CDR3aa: CASSRPGGSTEAFF
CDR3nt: TGCGCCAGCAGCCGGCCGGGGGGATCCACTGAAGCTTTCTTT

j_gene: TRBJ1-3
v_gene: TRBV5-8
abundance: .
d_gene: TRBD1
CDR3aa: CASSFTGDWTIYF
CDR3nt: TGTGCCAGCAGTTTTACAGGGGATTGGACCATATATTTT

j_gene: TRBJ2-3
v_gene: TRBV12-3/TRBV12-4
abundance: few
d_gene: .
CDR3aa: CASSQSALRGDTQYF
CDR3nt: TGTGCCAGCAGTCAAAGTGCCCTGAGGGGAGATACGCAGTATTTT

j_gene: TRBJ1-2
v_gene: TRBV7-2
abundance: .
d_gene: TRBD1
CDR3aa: CASSPRGGTGSYGYTF
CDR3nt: TGTGCCAGCAGCCCGCGCGGGGGGACAGGGTCTTATGGCTACACCTTC

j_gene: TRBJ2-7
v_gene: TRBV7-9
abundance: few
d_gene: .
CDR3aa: CASSFFPLRGGGDEQYF
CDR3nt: TGTGCCAGCAGCTTTTTCCCCCTCCGTGGTGGCGGCGACGAGCAGTACTTC

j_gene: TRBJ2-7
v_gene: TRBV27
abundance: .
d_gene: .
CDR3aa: CASRTTGYYEQYF
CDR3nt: TGTGCCAGCAGAACGACGGGATACTACGAGCAGTACTTC

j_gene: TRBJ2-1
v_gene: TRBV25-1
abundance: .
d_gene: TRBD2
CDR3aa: CASSERGGSGRTNEQFF
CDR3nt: TGTGCCAGCAGTGAGAGGGGCGGTAGCGGGAGGACCAATGAGCAGTTCTTC

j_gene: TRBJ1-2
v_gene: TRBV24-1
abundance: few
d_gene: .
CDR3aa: CAISPPGTVYGYTF
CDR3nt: TGTGCCATATCCCCTCCCGGGACGGTTTATGGCTACACCTTC

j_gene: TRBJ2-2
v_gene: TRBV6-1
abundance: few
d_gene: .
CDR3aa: CATTENTGELFF
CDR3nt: TGTGCCACGACAGAAAACACCGGGGAGCTGTTTTTT

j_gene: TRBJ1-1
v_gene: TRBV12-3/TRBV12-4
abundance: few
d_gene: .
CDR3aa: CASSPWTRNTEAFF
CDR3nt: TGTGCCAGCAGTCCCTGGACAAGGAACACTGAAGCTTTCTTT

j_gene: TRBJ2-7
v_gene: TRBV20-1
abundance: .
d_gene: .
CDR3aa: CSASPQQPSAHEQYF
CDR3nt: TGCAGTGCTAGTCCCCAACAGCCTAGCGCCCACGAGCAGTACTTC

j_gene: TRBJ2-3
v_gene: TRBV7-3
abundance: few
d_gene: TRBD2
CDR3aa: CASSLTRGTSVSDTQYF
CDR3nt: TGTGCCAGCAGCTTAACCCGGGGGACTAGCGTGTCGGATACGCAGTATTTT

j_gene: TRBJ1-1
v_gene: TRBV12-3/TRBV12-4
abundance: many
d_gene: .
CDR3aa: CASSPPRGAATEAFF
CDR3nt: TGTGCCAGCAGTCCCCCACGAGGAGCAGCCACTGAAGCTTTCTTT

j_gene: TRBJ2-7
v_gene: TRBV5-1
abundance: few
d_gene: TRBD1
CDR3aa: CASSLAQGAGEQYF
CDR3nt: TGCGCCAGCAGCTTGGCTCAGGGGGCGGGGGAGCAGTACTTC

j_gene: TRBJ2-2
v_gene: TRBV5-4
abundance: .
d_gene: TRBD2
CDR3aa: CASRFGTSSFGELFF
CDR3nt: TGTGCCAGCAGATTTGGGACTAGCAGTTTCGGGGAGCTGTTTTTT

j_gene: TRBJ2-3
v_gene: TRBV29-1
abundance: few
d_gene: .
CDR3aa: CSVANTGGNTDTQYF
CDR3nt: TGCAGCGTTGCAAACACAGGCGGGAACACAGATACGCAGTATTTT

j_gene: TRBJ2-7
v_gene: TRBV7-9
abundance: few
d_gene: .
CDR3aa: CASSRRGTDFYEQYF
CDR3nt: TGTGCCAGCAGCCGGAGGGGGACAGACTTTTACGAGCAGTACTTC

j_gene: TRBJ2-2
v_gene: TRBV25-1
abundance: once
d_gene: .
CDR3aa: CASSEGGGGLTGELFF
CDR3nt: TGTGCCAGCAGTGAAGGGGGAGGGGGTCTGACCGGGGAGCTGTTTTTT

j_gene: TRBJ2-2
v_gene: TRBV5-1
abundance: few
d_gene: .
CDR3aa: CASSPRLSDGELFF
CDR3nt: TGCGCCAGCAGCCCTAGGTTATCTGACGGGGAGCTGTTTTTT

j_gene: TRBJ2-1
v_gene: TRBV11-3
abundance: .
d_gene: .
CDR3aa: CASSLRSRGRSYNEQFF
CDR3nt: TGTGCCAGCAGCTTAAGGAGCCGGGGTCGCTCCTACAATGAGCAGTTCTTC